The present entry profiles one T cell receptor (beta chain) with its context. Assignments of participants to cohorts depended upon their own reported clinical history. The sample comes from a study of blood T cell repertoires in COVID-19. The overall study: Sources were T cells, B-cell-depleted T cells, or PBMCs; the material itself was cDNA or gDNA.

Produced via immunoSEQ multiplex PCR; TCRdb's table is partial and in-frame only. The sample has 250,000 to 350,000 clones; 92% are singletons. The germline V gene encodes CDR1 KGHDR and CDR2 SFDVKD. There are 14 residues in the CDR3. V gave up 6 bases and J gave up 1 base, with 8 bases separating them. The chain is built from TRBV24-1 and TRBJ2-2; weak D call: TRBD2 (6 bases). Sequencing input: PBMCs or T cells enriched from blood (not recorded which). This clonotype originated in a woman in her 30s who had recovered from COVID-19. CDR3 region: CATSPGVNTGELFF. CDR3 sequence (DNA): TGTGCCACCAGTCCGGGGGTGAACACCGGGGAGCTGTTTTTT.